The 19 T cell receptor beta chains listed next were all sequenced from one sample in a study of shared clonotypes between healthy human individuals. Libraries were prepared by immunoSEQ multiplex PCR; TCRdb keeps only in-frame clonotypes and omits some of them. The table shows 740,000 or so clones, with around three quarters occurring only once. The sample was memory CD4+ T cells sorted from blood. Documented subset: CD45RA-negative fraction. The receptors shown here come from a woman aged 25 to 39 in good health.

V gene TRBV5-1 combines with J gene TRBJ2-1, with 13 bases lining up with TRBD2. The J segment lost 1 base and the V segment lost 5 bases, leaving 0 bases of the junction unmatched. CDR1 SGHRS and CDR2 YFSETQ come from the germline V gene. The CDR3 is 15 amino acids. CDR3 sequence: CASRGLAGSYNEQFF. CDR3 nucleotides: TGCGCCAGCAGGGGACTAGCGGGGTCCTACAATGAGCAGTTCTTC.

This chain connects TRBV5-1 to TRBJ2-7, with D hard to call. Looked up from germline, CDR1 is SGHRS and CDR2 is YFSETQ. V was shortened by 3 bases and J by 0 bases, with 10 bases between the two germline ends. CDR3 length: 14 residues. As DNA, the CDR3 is TGCGCCAGCAGCTATGTCGGCGACTCCTACGAGCAGTACTTC. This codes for CASSYVGDSYEQYF.

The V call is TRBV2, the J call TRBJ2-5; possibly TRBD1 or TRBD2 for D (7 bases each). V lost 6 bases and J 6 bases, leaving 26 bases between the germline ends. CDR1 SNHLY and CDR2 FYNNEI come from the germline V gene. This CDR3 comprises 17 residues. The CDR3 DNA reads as TGTGCCAGCAGCCCTGCGGGGGACTCAGGGGGTTCTAAGACCCAGTACTTC. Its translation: CASSPAGDSGGSKTQYF.

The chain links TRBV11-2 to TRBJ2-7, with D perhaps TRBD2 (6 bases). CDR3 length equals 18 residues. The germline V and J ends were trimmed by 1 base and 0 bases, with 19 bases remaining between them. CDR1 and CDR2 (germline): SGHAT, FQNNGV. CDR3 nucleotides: TGTGCCAGCAGCTTAGGAGGGACTTCGATCAGATTCTCCTACGAGCAGTACTTC. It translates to CASSLGGTSIRFSYEQYF.

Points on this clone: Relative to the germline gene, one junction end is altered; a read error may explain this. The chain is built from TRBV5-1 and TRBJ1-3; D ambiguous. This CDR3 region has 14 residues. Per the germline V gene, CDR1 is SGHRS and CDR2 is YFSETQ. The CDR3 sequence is CASMGYISRNTIYF. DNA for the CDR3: TGCGCCAGCATGGGTTATATCTCTAGAAACACCATATATTTT.

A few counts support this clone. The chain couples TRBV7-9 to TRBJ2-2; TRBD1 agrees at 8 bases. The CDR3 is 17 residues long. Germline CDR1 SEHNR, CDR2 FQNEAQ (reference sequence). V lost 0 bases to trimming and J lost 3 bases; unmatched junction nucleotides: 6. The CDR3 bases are TGTGCCAGCAGCTTAGCTTCGGCAGGGGGCGACACCGGGGAGCTGTTTTTT. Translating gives CASSLASAGGDTGELFF.

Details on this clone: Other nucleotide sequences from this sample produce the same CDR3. The CDR3 here is CASSSTDTQYF. The CDR3 coding sequence is TGTGCCAGCAGTAGCACAGATACGCAGTATTTT. The V gene is TRBV28, the J gene TRBJ2-3; D is undetermined. The germline CDR1 and CDR2 sequences are MDHEN and SYDVKM. With 5 bases removed from V and 0 bases from J, the gap between germline ends came to 0 bases. There are 11 residues in the CDR3.

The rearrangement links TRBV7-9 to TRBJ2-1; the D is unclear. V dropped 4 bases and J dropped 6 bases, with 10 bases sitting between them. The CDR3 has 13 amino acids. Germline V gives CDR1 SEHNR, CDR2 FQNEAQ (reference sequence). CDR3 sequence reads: CASSSGPGNEQFF. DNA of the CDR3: TGTGCCAGCAGCTCCGGACCTGGCAATGAGCAGTTCTTC.

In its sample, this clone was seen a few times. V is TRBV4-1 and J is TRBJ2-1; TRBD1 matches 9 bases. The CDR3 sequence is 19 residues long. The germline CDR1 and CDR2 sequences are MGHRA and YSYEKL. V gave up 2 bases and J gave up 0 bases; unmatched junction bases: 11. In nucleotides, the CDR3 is TGCGCCAGCAGCCAACGGGATACAGGGGGCACCTTCTCCTACAATGAGCAGTTCTTC. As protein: CASSQRDTGGTFSYNEQFF.

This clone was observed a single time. The CDR3 bases are TGTGCCACCCCCGTAGGGACTGAAGCTTTCTTT. Translating gives CATPVGTEAFF. The genes are TRBV2 and TRBJ1-1; unclear D gene. CDR1 is SNHLY, CDR2 FYNNEI, per germline. The CDR3 length is 11 residues. V was cut by 10 bases and J by 5 bases, with 11 bases left in between.

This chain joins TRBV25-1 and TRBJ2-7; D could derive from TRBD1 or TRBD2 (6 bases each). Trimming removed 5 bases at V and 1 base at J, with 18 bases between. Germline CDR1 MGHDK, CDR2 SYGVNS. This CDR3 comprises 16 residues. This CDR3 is CASSSVGGTQSYEQYF. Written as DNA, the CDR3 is TGTGCCAGCAGTTCAGTTGGGGGGACACAGTCCTACGAGCAGTACTTC.

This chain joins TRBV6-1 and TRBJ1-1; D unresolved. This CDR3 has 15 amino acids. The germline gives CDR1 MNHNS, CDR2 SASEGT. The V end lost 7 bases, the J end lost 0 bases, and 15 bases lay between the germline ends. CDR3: CASIKRESLNTEAFF. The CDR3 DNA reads TGTGCCAGCATTAAACGGGAGAGTCTGAACACTGAAGCTTTCTTT.

The CDR3 bases are TGTGCCAGCAGTGTCCGCGGGACCATTCTCAACGAGCAGTACTTC. The encoded protein is CASSVRGTILNEQYF. V and J are TRBV27 and TRBJ2-7, with TRBD2 as a possible D gene (6 bases). Germline CDR1 reads MNHEY; CDR2 reads SMNVEV (reference sequence). V lost 5 bases and J 5 bases, leaving 19 bases between the germline ends. The CDR3 extends over 15 amino acids.

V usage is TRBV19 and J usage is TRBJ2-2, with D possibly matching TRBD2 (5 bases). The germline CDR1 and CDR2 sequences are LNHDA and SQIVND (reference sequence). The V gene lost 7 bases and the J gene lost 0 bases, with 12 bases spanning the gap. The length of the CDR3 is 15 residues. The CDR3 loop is CASISSRSNTGELFF. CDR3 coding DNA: TGTGCCAGTATATCTAGCAGGTCGAACACCGGGGAGCTGTTTTTT.

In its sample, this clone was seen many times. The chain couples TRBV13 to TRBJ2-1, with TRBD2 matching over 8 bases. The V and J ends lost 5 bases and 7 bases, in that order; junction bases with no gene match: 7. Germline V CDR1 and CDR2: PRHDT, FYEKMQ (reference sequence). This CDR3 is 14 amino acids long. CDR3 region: CASSAGLVENEQFF. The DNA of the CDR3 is TGTGCCAGCAGCGCGGGACTAGTTGAAAATGAGCAGTTCTTC.

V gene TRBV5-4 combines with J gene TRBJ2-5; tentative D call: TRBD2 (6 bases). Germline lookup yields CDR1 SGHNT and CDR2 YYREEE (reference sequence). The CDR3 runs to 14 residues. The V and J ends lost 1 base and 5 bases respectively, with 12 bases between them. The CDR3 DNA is TGTGCCAGCAGCTTGCGGGGGACGGGGGAGACCCAGTACTTC. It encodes CASSLRGTGETQYF.

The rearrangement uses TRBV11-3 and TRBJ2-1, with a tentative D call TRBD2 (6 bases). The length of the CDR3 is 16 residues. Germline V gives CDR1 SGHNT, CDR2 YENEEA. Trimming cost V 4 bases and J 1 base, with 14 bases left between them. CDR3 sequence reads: CASSYGGVLSYNEQFF. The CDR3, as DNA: TGTGCCAGCAGCTACGGGGGAGTTTTATCCTACAATGAGCAGTTCTTC.

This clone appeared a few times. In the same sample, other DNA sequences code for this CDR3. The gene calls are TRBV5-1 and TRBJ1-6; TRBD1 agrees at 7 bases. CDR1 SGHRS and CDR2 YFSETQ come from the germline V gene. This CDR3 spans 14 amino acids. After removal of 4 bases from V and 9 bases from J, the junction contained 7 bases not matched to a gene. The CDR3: CASSPGTEGSPLHF. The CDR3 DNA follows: TGCGCCAGCAGCCCAGGGACAGAGGGTTCACCCCTCCACTTT.

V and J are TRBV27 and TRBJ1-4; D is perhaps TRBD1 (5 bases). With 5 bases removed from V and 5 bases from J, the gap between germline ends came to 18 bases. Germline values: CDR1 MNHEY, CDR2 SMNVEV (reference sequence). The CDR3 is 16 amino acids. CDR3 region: CASSPHNPGPNEKLFF. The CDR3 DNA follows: TGTGCCAGCAGTCCCCATAACCCGGGGCCGAATGAAAAACTGTTTTTT. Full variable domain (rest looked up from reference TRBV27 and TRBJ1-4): EAQVTQNPRYLITVTGKKLTVTCSQNMNHEYMSWYRQDPGLGLRQIYYSMNVEVTDKGDVPEGYKVSRKEKRNFPLILESPSPNQTSLYFCASSPHNPGPNEKLFFGSGTQLSVL.